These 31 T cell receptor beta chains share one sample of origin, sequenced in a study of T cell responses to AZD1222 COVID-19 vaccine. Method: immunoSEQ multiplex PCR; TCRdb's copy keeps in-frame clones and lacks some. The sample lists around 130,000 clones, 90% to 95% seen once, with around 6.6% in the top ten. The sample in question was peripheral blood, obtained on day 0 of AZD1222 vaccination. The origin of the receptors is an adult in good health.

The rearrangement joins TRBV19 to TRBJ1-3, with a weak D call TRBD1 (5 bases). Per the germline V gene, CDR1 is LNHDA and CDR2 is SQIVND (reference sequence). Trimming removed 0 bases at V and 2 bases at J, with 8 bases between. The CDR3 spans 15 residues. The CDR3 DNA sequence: TGTGCCAGTAGTATAGACGGGGGACCTGGAAACACCATATATTTT. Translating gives CASSIDGGPGNTIYF.

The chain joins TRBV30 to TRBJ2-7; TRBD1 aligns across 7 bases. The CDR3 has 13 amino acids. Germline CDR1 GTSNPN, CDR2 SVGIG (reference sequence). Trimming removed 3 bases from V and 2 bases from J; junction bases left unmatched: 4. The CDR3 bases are TGTGCCTGGAGGGAGGACAGGCCCTACGAGCAGTACTTC. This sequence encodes CAWREDRPYEQYF. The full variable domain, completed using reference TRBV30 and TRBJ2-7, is SQTIHQWPATLVQPVGSPLSLECTVEGTSNPNLYWYRQAAGRGLQLLFYSVGIGQISSEVPQNLSASRPQDRQFILSSKKLLLSDSGFYLCAWREDRPYEQYFGPGTRLTVT.

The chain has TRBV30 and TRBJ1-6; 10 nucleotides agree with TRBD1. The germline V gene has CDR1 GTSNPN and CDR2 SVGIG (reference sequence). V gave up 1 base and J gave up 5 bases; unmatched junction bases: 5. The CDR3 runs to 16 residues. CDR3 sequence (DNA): TGTGCCTGGAGTGCACTGGACAGGGGGAATAATTCACCCCTCCACTTT. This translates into CAWSALDRGNNSPLHF.

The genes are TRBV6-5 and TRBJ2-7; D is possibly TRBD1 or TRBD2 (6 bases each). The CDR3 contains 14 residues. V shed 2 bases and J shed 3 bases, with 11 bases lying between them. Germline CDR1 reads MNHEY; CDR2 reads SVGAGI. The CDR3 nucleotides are TGTGCCAGCAGTTACCTGGGGGGCGGCTACGAGCAGTACTTC. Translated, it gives CASSYLGGGYEQYF.

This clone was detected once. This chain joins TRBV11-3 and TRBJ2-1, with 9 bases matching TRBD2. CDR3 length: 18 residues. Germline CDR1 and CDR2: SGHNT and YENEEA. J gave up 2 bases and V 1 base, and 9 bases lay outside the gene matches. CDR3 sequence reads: CASSLGTKTSGTYNEQFF. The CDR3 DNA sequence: TGTGCCAGCAGCTTAGGTACGAAGACTAGCGGCACCTACAATGAGCAGTTCTTC.

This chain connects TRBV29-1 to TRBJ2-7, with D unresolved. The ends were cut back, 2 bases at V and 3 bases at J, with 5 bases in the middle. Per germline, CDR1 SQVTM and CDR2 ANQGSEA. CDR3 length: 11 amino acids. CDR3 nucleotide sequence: TGCAGCGTTGAACAGAGCTACGAGCAGTACTTC. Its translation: CSVEQSYEQYF.

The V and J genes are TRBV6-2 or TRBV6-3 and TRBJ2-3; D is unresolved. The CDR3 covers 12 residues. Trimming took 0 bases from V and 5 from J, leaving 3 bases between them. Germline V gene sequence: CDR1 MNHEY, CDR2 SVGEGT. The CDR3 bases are TGTGCCAGCAGTTACTCAAAAGATACGCAGTATTTT. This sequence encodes CASSYSKDTQYF.

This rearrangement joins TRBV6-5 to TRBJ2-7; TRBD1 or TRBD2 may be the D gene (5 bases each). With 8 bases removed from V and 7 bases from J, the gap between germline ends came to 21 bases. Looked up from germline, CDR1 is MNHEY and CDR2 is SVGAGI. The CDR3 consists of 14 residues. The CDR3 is CASQGAGYEKEQYF. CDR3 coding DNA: TGTGCCAGCCAAGGGGCGGGCTACGAGAAGGAGCAGTACTTC.

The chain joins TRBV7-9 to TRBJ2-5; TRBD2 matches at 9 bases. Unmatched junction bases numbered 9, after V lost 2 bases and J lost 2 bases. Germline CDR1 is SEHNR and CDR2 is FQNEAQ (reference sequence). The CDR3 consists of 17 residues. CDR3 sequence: CASSLPGAGGVQETQYF. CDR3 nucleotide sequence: TGTGCCAGCAGCTTACCTGGCGCGGGAGGGGTACAAGAGACCCAGTACTTC.

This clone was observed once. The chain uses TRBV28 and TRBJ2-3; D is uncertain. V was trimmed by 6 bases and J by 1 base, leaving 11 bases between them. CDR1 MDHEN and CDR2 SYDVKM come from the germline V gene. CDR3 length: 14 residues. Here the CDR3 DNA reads TGTGCCAGCAGGGGCCTTCTTCGCACAGATACGCAGTATTTT. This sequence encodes CASRGLLRTDTQYF.

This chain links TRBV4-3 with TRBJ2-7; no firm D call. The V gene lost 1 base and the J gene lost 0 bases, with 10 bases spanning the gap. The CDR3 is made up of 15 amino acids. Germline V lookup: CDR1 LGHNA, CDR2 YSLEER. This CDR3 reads CASSQGALSSYEQYF. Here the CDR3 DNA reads TGCGCCAGCAGCCAAGGAGCCCTGAGCTCCTACGAGCAGTACTTC.

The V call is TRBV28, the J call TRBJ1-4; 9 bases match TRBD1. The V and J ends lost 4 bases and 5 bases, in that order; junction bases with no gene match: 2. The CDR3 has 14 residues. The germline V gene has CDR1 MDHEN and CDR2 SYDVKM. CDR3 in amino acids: CASSWDRENEKLFF. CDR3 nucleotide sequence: TGTGCCAGCAGTTGGGACAGGGAGAATGAAAAACTGTTTTTT.

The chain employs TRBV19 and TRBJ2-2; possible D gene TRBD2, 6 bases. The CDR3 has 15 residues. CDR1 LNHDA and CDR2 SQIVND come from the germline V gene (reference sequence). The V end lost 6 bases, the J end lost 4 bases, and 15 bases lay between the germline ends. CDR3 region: CASSFISGATGELFF. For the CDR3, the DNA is TGTGCCAGTAGCTTTATTAGCGGAGCCACCGGGGAGCTGTTTTTT.

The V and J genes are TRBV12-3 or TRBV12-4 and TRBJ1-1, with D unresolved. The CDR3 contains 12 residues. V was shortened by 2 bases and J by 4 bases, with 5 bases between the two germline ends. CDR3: CASSLMGTEAFF. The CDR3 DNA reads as TGTGCCAGCAGTTTAATGGGCACTGAAGCTTTCTTT.

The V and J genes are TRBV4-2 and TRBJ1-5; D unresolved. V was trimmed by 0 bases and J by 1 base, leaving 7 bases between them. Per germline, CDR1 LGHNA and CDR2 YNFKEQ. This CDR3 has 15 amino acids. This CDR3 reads CASSQELQSNQPQHF. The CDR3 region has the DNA TGTGCCAGCAGCCAAGAATTACAGAGCAATCAGCCCCAGCATTTT.

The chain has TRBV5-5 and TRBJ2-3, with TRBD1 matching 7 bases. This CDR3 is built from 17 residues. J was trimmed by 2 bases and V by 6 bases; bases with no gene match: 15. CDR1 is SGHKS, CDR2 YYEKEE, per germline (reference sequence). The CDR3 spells CASTKFPPDRATDTQYF. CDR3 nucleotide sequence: TGTGCCAGCACCAAATTTCCCCCAGACAGGGCCACAGATACGCAGTATTTT. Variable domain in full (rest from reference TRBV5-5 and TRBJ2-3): DAGVTQSPTHLIKTRGQQVTLRCSPISGHKSVSWYQQVLGQGPQFIFQYYEKEERGRGNFPDRFSARQFPNYSSELNVNALLLGDSALYLCASTKFPPDRATDTQYFGPGTRLTVL.

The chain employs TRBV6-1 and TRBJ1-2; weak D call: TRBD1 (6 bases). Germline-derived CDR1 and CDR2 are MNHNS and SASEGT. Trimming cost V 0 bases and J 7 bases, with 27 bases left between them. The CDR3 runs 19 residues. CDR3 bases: TGTGCCAGCAGTGAAGCCATCACAGGGAGGGGGGTCGAGGGGTCTGGCTACACCTTC. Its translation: CASSEAITGRGVEGSGYTF.

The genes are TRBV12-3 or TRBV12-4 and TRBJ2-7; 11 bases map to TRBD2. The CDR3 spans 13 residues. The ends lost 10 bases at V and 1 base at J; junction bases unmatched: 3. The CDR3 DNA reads TGTGCCACCGGGACTAGCGGTTCCTACGAGCAGTACTTC. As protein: CATGTSGSYEQYF.

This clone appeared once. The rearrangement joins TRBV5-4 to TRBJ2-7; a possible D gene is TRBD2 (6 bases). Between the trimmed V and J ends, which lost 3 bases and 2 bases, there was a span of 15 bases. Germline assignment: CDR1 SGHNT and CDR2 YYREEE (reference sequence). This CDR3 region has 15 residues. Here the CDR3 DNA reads TGTGCCAGCAGCTCCCTAGCGACGCAGCCCTACGAGCAGTACTTC. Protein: CASSSLATQPYEQYF.

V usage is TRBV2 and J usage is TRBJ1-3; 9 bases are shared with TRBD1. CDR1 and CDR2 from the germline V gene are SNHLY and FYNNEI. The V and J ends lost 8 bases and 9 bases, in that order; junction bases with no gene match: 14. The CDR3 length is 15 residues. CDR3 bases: TGTGCCAGCCTTTTTGGAGGGACAGGGAGCGGCACCATATATTTT. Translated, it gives CASLFGGTGSGTIYF.

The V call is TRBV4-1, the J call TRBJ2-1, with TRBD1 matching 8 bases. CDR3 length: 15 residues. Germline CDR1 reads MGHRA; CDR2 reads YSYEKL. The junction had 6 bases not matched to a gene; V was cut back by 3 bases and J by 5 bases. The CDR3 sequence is CASSHSGTGNNEQFF. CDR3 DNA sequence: TGCGCCAGCAGCCACTCCGGGACAGGCAACAATGAGCAGTTCTTC.

As DNA, the CDR3 is TGTGCCAGCAGTTCACCACAGGGGGTTTACTACGAGCAGTACTTC. Translated: CASSSPQGVYYEQYF. The chain joins TRBV28 to TRBJ2-7; the match to TRBD1 covers 8 bases. Germline CDR1 is MDHEN and CDR2 is SYDVKM. The CDR3 is 15 residues long. The J segment lost 3 bases and the V segment lost 4 bases, leaving 8 bases of the junction unmatched.

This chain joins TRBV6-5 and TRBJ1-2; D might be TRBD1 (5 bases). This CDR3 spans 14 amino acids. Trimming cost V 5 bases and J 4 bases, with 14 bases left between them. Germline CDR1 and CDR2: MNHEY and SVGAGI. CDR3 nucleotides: TGTGCCAGCAGTCCGTCAGGGTTGGGCTATGGCTACACCTTC. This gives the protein CASSPSGLGYGYTF.

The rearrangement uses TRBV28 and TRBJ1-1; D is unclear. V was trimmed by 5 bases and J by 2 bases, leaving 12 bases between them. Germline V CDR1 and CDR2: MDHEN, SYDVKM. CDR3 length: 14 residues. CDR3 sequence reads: CASSPGWGNTEAFF. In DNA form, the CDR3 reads TGTGCCAGCAGTCCCGGGTGGGGAAACACTGAAGCTTTCTTT.

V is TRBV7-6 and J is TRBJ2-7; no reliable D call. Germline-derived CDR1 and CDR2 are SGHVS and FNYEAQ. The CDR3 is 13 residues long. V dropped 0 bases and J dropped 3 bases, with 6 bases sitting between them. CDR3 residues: CASSLASIYEQYF. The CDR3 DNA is TGTGCCAGCAGCTTAGCCTCAATCTACGAGCAGTACTTC.

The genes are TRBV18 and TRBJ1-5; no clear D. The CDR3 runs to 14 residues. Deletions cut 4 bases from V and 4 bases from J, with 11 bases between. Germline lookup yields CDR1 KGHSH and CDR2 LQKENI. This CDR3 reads CASSQGPRNQPQHF. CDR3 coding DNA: TGTGCCAGCTCACAAGGTCCCAGGAATCAGCCCCAGCATTTT.

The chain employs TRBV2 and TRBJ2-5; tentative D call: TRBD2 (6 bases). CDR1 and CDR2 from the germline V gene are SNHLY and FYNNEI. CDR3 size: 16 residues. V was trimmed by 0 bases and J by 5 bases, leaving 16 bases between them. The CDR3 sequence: CASSEALGREVETQYF. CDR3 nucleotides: TGTGCCAGCAGTGAAGCCCTGGGCAGGGAGGTGGAGACCCAGTACTTC.

This CDR3 reads CASSPSTDQETQYF. The CDR3 region has the DNA TGTGCCAGCTCACCGTCCACAGACCAAGAGACCCAGTACTTC. The V call is TRBV18, the J call TRBJ2-5; D is unresolved. V lost 3 bases and J lost 0, with 8 bases in between. Germline-derived CDR1 and CDR2 are KGHSH and LQKENI. This CDR3 has 14 amino acids. The full variable domain, rest sourced from reference TRBV18 and TRBJ2-5, is NAGVMQNPRHLVRRRGQEARLRCSPMKGHSHVYWYRQLPEEGLKFMVYLQKENIIDESGMPKERFSAEFPKEGPSILRIQQVVRGDSAAYFCASSPSTDQETQYFGPGTRLLVL.

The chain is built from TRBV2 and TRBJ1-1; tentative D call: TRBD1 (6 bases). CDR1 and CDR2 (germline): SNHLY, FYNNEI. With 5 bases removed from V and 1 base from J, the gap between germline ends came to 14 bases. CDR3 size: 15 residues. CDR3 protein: CASSKTQQGNTEAFF. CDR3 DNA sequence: TGTGCCAGCAGTAAAACGCAACAGGGGAACACTGAAGCTTTCTTT.

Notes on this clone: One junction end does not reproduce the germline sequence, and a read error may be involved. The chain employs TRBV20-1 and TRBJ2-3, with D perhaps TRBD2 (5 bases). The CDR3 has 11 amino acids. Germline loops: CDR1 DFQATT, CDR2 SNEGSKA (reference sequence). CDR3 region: CSAPLGDAQYF. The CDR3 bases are TGCAGTGCTCCGTTGGGAGATGCGCAGTATTTT.

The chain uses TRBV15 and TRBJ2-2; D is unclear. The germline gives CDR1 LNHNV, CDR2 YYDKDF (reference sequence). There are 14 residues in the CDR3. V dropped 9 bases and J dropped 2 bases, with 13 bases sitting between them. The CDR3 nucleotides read TGTGCCACTCTGGGCAGATTTAACACCGGGGAGCTGTTTTTT. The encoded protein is CATLGRFNTGELFF.